This T cell receptor (beta chain) was observed in a study of cytomegalovirus exposure and HLA in healthy donors. Whole-study findings and limits: Association with HLA alleles at 0.05 false discovery rate was found for about 17,000 TCR beta sequences in a later analysis.

A remark on this clone: Its antigen is undetermined.

Amplification used 60 Vbeta primers and 13 Jbeta primers. Using immunoSEQ multiplex PCR, the repertoire was profiled, and TCRdb retains in-frame clones only, with some absent. The sample has about 140,000 clones, approximately 80% seen once. There are 15 residues in the CDR3. CDR1 is ENHRY and CDR2 is SYGVKD in the germline V gene. V was clipped by 6 bases and J by 3 bases, with 17 bases between them. This receptor was taken from a young man in good health and CMV-seronegative. Material: PBMCs. V and J are TRBV10-3 and TRBJ2-5; tentative D call: TRBD2 (5 bases). The CDR3 loop reads CAIRERSNPEETQYF. The CDR3 nucleotides are TGTGCCATCAGGGAGCGGTCAAACCCTGAAGAGACCCAGTACTTC.